This T cell receptor (beta chain) was captured in a study of blood T cell repertoires in COVID-19. Background on the study: Whether acute or convalescent, the COVID-19 samples came from the United States, Italy and Spain. T cells, B-cell-depleted T cells, or PBMCs provided the cDNA or gDNA that served as material.

In the original analysis: Amplified reference gene primers provided the basis for estimating nucleated cell counts. The protocol was immunoSEQ multiplex PCR, while the TCRdb copy is restricted to in-frame clones and leaves out a portion. V, J and clone size reflect that table, while D and trimming were determined from the DNA. The sample has some 140,000 clones; about nine tenths are singletons. The material sequenced was peripheral blood. This TCR derives from a man in his fifties with active COVID-19.

The CDR3 DNA follows: TGTGCCAGCCGGAGGGACAGCAACACAGATACGCAGTATTTT. It is translated as CASRRDSNTDTQYF. The chain carries TRBV11-1 and TRBJ2-3, with D possibly being TRBD1 (7 bases). Germline-derived CDR1 and CDR2 are SGHAT and FQDESV (reference sequence). The CDR3 covers 14 residues. The germline V and J ends were trimmed by 8 bases and 2 bases, with 14 bases remaining between them.